Listed here are 27 T cell receptor beta chains from one sample, sequenced in a study of T-cell memory formation after mild COVID-19. TCRdb passed the 5' RACE reads through MiXCR, listing each CDR3 protein once. Of 160,000 or so distinct CDR3 sequences listed, roughly 31% are singletons. The sequenced sample was PBMCs or a T cell subset sorted from them (not recorded which). Every receptor here comes from an adult woman who had mild COVID-19 (a few samples of this study predate the infection). Cell type and time point are not known.

CDR3: CASSYVSTHEQYF. In DNA form, the CDR3 reads TGTGCCAGCAGTTATGTCAGCACCCACGAGCAGTACTTC. This chain links TRBV6-5 with TRBJ2-7, with D uncertain. The CDR3 is made up of 13 amino acids. The germline gives CDR1 MNHEY, CDR2 SVGAGI. Trimming took off 3 bases at V and 5 bases at J, with 11 bases between the two ends.

V gene TRBV12-3 or TRBV12-4 combines with J gene TRBJ2-2; D uncertain. The CDR3 runs to 13 residues. The ends were cut back, 7 bases at V and 4 bases at J, with 10 bases in the middle. In nucleotides, the CDR3 is TGTGCCAGCACCGCGATGGGCACCGGGGAGCTGTTTTTT. Protein sequence: CASTAMGTGELFF.

V is TRBV29-1 and J is TRBJ2-4; D unclear. Germline V lookup: CDR1 SQVTM, CDR2 ANQGSEA. The CDR3 loop spans 16 amino acids. V gave up 4 bases and J gave up 0 bases, with 16 bases separating them. DNA for the CDR3: TGCAGCGTTGGTGTGGGATCCCTACTAGCCAAAAACATTCAGTACTTC. Translation: CSVGVGSLLAKNIQYF.

J is TRBJ1-3 and V is TRBV29-1; the D is unclear. CDR1 and CDR2 from the germline V gene are SQVTM and ANQGSEA. The CDR3 totals 15 residues. Trimming shortened V by 3 bases and J by 0 bases, and 12 bases separated the two germline ends. As DNA, the CDR3 is TGCAGCGTTGAGAGGAGGTCCGGCTCTGGAAACACCATATATTTT. This encodes CSVERRSGSGNTIYF.

The rearrangement links TRBV2 to TRBJ2-6; unclear D gene. Trimming pared 9 bases from V and 5 bases from J, leaving 8 bases between. Germline CDR1 is SNHLY and CDR2 is FYNNEI. CDR3 length: 12 amino acids. CDR3 nucleotide sequence: TGTGCCAGTTTTCTGAGGGCCAACGTCCTGACTTTC. It codes for CASFLRANVLTF.

This clonotype appeared a few times. This rearrangement joins TRBV7-6 to TRBJ1-3; 8 bases line up with TRBD1. From germline, CDR1 is SGHVS and CDR2 FNYEAQ. Trimming at V came to 4 bases and at J to 3 bases, leaving 8 bases not matched to a gene. The length of the CDR3 is 16 residues. The CDR3: CASSSGQGGGGNTIYF. CDR3 coding DNA: TGTGCCAGCAGCTCCGGACAGGGCGGAGGTGGAAACACCATATATTTT.

This clonotype turned up a few times. The chain combines TRBV7-2 with TRBJ2-7; 8 positions match TRBD2. Germline V gene lookup returns CDR1 SGHTA and CDR2 FQGNSA. CDR3 length: 15 residues. V trimming: 2 bases; J trimming: 5 bases; junction bases outside the gene matches: 8. The CDR3 loop reads CASSLTARGAHEQYF. The CDR3 DNA sequence: TGTGCCAGCAGCTTAACCGCGCGGGGGGCCCACGAGCAGTACTTC.

V usage is TRBV6-1 and J usage is TRBJ2-7; a possible D gene is TRBD2 (6 bases). This CDR3 is built from 14 residues. CDR1 MNHNS and CDR2 SASEGT come from the germline V gene. The V gene lost 10 bases and the J gene lost 0 bases, with 16 bases spanning the gap. The CDR3 bases are TGTGCCACCCGACTAGTCCAGAGCTCCTACGAGCAGTACTTC. Amino acids: CATRLVQSSYEQYF.

This rearrangement joins TRBV29-1 to TRBJ1-1; TRBD1 matches 7 bases. CDR3 length: 16 residues. With V trimmed by 7 bases and J by 5 bases, 19 bases remained unmatched. Germline lookup yields CDR1 SQVTM and CDR2 ANQGSEA. This chain's CDR3 is CSENDRAGTSGTEAFF. For the CDR3, the DNA is TGCAGCGAGAACGACAGGGCAGGAACCTCTGGGACTGAAGCTTTCTTT.

This clonotype was detected only a few times. V gene TRBV12-3 or TRBV12-4 combines with J gene TRBJ2-1; D unclear. V was cut by 0 bases and J by 7 bases, with 13 bases left in between. The CDR3 consists of 15 residues. The CDR3 DNA is TGTGCCAGCAGTTTAGCGGCCCTGGGGTCTAATGAGCAGTTCTTC. This gives the protein CASSLAALGSNEQFF.

V gene TRBV5-4 combines with J gene TRBJ1-2; D unclear. Germline V CDR1 and CDR2: SGHNT, YYREEE (reference sequence). This CDR3 region has 13 residues. The V and J ends lost 7 bases and 6 bases respectively, with 16 bases between them. In DNA form, the CDR3 reads TGTGCCAGCCCTACCGGGAAAATGAATGGCTACACCTTC. This gives the protein CASPTGKMNGYTF.

V gene TRBV9 combines with J gene TRBJ2-7; tentative D call: TRBD1 (7 bases). Germline lookup yields CDR1 SGDLS and CDR2 YYNGEE. The CDR3 runs 15 residues. Trimming took 0 bases from V and 3 from J, leaving 13 bases between them. The DNA for the CDR3 is TGTGCCAGCAGCGTAGGATCAGGGGGGTACTACGAGCAGTACTTC. Amino acid sequence: CASSVGSGGYYEQYF.

This chain uses TRBV7-9 with TRBJ2-7; no clear D. Germline values: CDR1 SEHNR, CDR2 FQNEAQ (reference sequence). CDR3 length: 15 residues. V was clipped by 1 base and J by 10 bases, with 20 bases between them. The CDR3 coding sequence is TGTGCCAGCAGCTTAGGAGCCCCTCCAGTGGAAAGTCAGTACTTC. Protein sequence: CASSLGAPPVESQYF. The whole variable domain, filled in from reference TRBV7-9 and TRBJ2-7, reads DTGVSQNPRHKITKRGQNVTFRCDPISEHNRLYWYRQTLGQGPEFLTYFQNEAQLEKSRLLSDRFSAERPKGSFSTLEIQRTEQGDSAMYLCASSLGAPPVESQYFGPGTRLTVT.

This clonotype was detected a few times. The gene calls are TRBV7-2 and TRBJ2-1; TRBD2 aligns across 13 bases. Germline V gene sequence: CDR1 SGHTA, CDR2 FQGNSA. V trimming: 5 bases; J trimming: 9 bases; junction bases outside the gene matches: 16. This CDR3 contains 18 residues. The CDR3 protein is CASSPGRWTSGGVPEQFF. The DNA of the CDR3 is TGTGCCAGCAGCCCTGGCCGTTGGACTAGCGGGGGAGTTCCTGAGCAGTTCTTC.

The CDR3 here is CASSQVLVGSEQYF. CDR3 DNA sequence: TGTGCCAGCAGCCAAGTCTTAGTAGGGTCCGAGCAGTACTTC. This chain uses TRBV3-1 with TRBJ2-7; D is ambiguous. Trimming took off 1 base at V and 6 bases at J, with 13 bases between the two ends. The CDR3 consists of 14 residues. Germline V CDR1 and CDR2: LGHDT, YNNKEL (reference sequence).

The V call is TRBV6-6, the J call TRBJ2-5; a possible D gene is TRBD2 (6 bases). The CDR3 has 14 residues. Germline V gene data show CDR1 as MNHNY and CDR2 as SVGAGI (reference sequence). The V gene lost 7 bases and the J gene lost 7 bases, with 19 bases spanning the gap. CDR3 in amino acids: CASIPSVNQGTQYF. The CDR3 bases are TGTGCCAGCATCCCTAGCGTCAACCAGGGGACCCAGTACTTC.

This clonotype was observed a handful of times. V is TRBV12-3 or TRBV12-4 and J is TRBJ2-1; D call uncertain. Trimming shortened V by 4 bases and J by 8 bases, and 15 bases separated the two germline ends. This CDR3 spans 14 amino acids. CDR3 bases: TGTGCCAGCAGTTCCTACACGGGTAATGATGAGCAGTTCTTC. It encodes CASSSYTGNDEQFF.

This clonotype was picked up a small number of times. The chain has TRBV7-9 and TRBJ2-3, with D uncertain. Germline lookup yields CDR1 SEHNR and CDR2 FQNEAQ (reference sequence). This CDR3 has 14 residues. V was pared by 2 bases and J by 0 bases, with 6 bases between. The CDR3 spells CASSLLSSTDTQYF. CDR3 DNA: TGTGCCAGCAGCTTACTCAGTAGCACAGATACGCAGTATTTT.

This clonotype appeared many times. The rearrangement joins TRBV5-1 to TRBJ2-3, with 9 bases matching TRBD2. Trimming at V came to 4 bases and at J to 2 bases, leaving 8 bases not matched to a gene. Germline assignment: CDR1 SGHRS and CDR2 YFSETQ. The CDR3 is 16 amino acids. The DNA for the CDR3 is TGCGCCAGCAGCCCTGCGGTAGCGGGGGTCACAGATACGCAGTATTTT. It translates to CASSPAVAGVTDTQYF.

Here the CDR3 DNA reads TGTGCCAGCAGCCATCCAGGGGATGGCACTGAAGCTTTCTTT. This translates into CASSHPGDGTEAFF. The J gene is TRBJ1-1, the V gene TRBV4-2; weak D call: TRBD1 (6 bases). Trimming shortened V by 3 bases and J by 4 bases, and 12 bases separated the two germline ends. Germline CDR1 reads LGHNA; CDR2 reads YNFKEQ. The CDR3 is made up of 14 amino acids.

The gene calls are TRBV5-1 and TRBJ2-3, with 12 bases aligning to TRBD2. V shed 0 bases and J 6 bases; nucleotides not matched to a gene: 8. In germline, CDR1 is SGHRS, CDR2 YFSETQ. The CDR3 totals 17 residues. CDR3 bases: TGCGCCAGCAGCTTGGAGAGGACTAGCGGGGCGGGGGATACGCAGTATTTT. Protein product: CASSLERTSGAGDTQYF.

The chain carries TRBV5-1 and TRBJ2-7; maybe TRBD1 (6 bases). Trimming took off 6 bases at V and 6 bases at J, with 10 bases between the two ends. Germline values: CDR1 SGHRS, CDR2 YFSETQ. The CDR3 runs 11 residues. CDR3 sequence: CASKGDGEQYF. CDR3 sequence (DNA): TGCGCCAGCAAGGGGGATGGCGAGCAGTACTTC.

This chain connects TRBV20-1 to TRBJ2-7, with 7 bases aligning to TRBD1. CDR1 is DFQATT and CDR2 is SNEGSKA in the germline V gene (reference sequence). The CDR3 is made up of 12 amino acids. V shed 3 bases and J 5 bases; nucleotides not matched to a gene: 4. The CDR3: CSASVGGHEQYF. The CDR3 coding sequence is TGCAGTGCTAGCGTAGGGGGCCACGAGCAGTACTTC.

This clonotype was counted between two and nine times. The chain combines TRBV18 with TRBJ2-1; 9 bases agree with TRBD2. V gave up 3 bases and J gave up 8 bases; unmatched junction bases: 20. The CDR3 totals 19 residues. In germline, CDR1 is KGHSH, CDR2 LQKENI. CDR3 bases: TGTGCCAGCTCACCGACCGTGACACTAGCGGGTATCCAAGGGGATGAGCAGTTCTTC. This codes for CASSPTVTLAGIQGDEQFF.

Remarks on this clonotype: This may arise from a read error, as a much more abundant clone is one base away. This chain uses TRBV10-3 with TRBJ1-1; D possibly corresponds to TRBD1 (5 bases). The CDR3 runs 14 residues. Germline V gene data show CDR1 as ENHRY and CDR2 as SYGVKD. In DNA, the CDR3 is TGTGCCATCAGGGGGCCGGGCCGGAACACTGAAGCTTTATTT. This sequence encodes CAIRGPGRNTEALF.

The V and J genes are TRBV7-6 and TRBJ2-3, with 11 bases identical to TRBD2. The CDR3 has 14 residues. V shed 4 bases, J shed 3 bases, and the junction held 0 bases outside the gene matches. CDR1 and CDR2 (germline): SGHVS, FNYEAQ. The CDR3 DNA reads TGTGCCAGCAGCTGGACTAGCGGGACAGATACGCAGTATTTT. Its translation is CASSWTSGTDTQYF.

The chain links TRBV20-1 to TRBJ2-3; 10 bases are shared with TRBD2. CDR3 length: 14 residues. CDR1 is DFQATT and CDR2 is SNEGSKA in the germline V gene (reference sequence). Losses at the gene ends were 6 bases for V and 6 bases for J; bases not matched to a gene: 9. The CDR3 reads CSARTSGRGDTQYF. Written as DNA, the CDR3 is TGCAGTGCCCGGACTAGCGGAAGAGGGGATACGCAGTATTTT.